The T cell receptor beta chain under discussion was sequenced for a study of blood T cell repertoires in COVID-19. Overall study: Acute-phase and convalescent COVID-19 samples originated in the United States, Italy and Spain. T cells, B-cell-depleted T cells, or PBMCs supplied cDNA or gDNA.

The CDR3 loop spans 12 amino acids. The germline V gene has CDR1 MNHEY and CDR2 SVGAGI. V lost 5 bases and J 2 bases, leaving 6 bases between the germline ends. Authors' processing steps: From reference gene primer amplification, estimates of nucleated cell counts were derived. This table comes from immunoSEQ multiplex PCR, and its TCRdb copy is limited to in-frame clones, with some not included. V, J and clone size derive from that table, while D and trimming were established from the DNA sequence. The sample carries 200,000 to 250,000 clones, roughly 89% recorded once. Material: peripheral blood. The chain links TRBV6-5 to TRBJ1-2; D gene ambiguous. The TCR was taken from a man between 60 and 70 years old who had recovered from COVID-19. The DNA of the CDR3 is TGTGCCAGCAGTCTAACGAACTATGGCTACACCTTC. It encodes CASSLTNYGYTF.